This T cell receptor beta chain is drawn from a study of OX40 agonist ivuxolimab in advanced cancers. Study-wide background: Patients were dosed intravenously with ivuxolimab at 0.01 to 10 mg/kg every 2 weeks. Cancers in dose escalation were hepatocellular, melanoma, renal cell and head and neck. Prior anti-PD-1, anti-PD-L1 or anti-CTLA-4 therapy was allowed; approximately 41% had some.

Sequencing used immunoSEQ multiplex PCR; TCRdb keeps in-frame clones, though not all of them. The sample has about 70,000 clones, roughly 85% seen once. Germline CDR1 and CDR2: SGDLS and YYNGEE. The V end lost 2 bases, the J end lost 0 bases, and 5 bases lay between the germline ends. The CDR3 has 13 residues. Autoimmune disease history or systemic immunosuppression led to patient exclusion. This clone was recorded only once. The clonotype originates from an adult with an advanced solid tumor such as melanoma, head and neck, liver or kidney cancer. This chain joins TRBV9 and TRBJ1-1; D unclear. The source material was CD4+ or CD8+ T cells sorted from blood, sampled in a trial of the OX40 agonist ivuxolimab. As DNA, the CDR3 is TGTGCCAGCAGCGTTCAGGTGAACACTGAAGCTTTCTTT. Protein product: CASSVQVNTEAFF.